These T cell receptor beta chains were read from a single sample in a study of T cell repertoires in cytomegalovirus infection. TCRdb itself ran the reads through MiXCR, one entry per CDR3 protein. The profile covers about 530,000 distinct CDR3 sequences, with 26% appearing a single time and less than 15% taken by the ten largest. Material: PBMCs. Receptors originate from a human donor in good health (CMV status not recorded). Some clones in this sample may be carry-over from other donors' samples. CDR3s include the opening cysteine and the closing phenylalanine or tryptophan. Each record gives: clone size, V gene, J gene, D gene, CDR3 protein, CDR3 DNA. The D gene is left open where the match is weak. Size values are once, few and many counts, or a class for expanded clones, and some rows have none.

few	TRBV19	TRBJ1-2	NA	CASKEQGPPHYGYTF	TGTGCCAGTAAAGAACAGGGTCCCCCACACTATGGCTACACCTTC
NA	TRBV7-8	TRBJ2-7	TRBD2	CDSSSKRILAGGTYEQYF	TGTGACAGCAGCTCCAAGCGTATATTAGCGGGAGGGACCTACGAGCAGTACTTC
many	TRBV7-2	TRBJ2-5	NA	CASSLAGVGETQYF	TGTGCCAGCAGCTTAGCGGGGGTCGGGGAGACCCAGTACTTC
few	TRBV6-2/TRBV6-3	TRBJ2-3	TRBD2	CASRPPGGLADLKPTDTQYF	TGTGCCAGCAGACCACCAGGGGGACTAGCCGACCTCAAACCCACAGATACGCAGTATTTT
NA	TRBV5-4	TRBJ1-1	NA	CASSLSQDPRITEAFF	TGTGCCAGCAGCTTGTCACAGGACCCTCGGATCACTGAAGCTTTCTTT
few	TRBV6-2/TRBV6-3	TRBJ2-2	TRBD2	CASSWSSGSNTGELFF	TGTGCCAGCAGTTGGTCTAGCGGTTCGAACACCGGGGAGCTGTTTTTT
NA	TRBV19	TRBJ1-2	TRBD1	CASLSRPGQDHSGYTF	TGTGCCAGTTTATCTAGACCGGGACAGGATCACTCTGGCTACACCTTC
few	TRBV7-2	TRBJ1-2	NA	CASRQQEVRGYTF	TGTGCCAGCAGGCAACAGGAGGTGAGAGGCTACACCTTC
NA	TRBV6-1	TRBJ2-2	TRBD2	CASTLAGDLRVTGELFF	TGTGCCAGCACTCTAGCGGGAGACCTACGCGTCACCGGGGAGCTGTTTTTT
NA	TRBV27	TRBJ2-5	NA	CASSLSSPSGTQYF	TGTGCCAGCAGTTTATCGTCCCCCTCTGGGACCCAGTACTTC
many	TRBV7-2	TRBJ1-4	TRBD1	CASSPTGQGFLEKLFF	TGTGCCAGCAGCCCGACGGGACAGGGATTTTTGGAAAAACTGTTTTTT
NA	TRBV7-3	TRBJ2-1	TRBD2	CASSPAGGYNEQFF	TGTGCCAGCAGCCCAGCGGGAGGGTACAATGAGCAGTTCTTC
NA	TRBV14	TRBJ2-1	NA	CASSQDLNRAYNEQFF	TGTGCCAGCAGCCAAGATCTGAACAGGGCCTACAATGAGCAGTTCTTC
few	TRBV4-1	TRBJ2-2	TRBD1	CASSQDRGRDTGELFF	TGCGCCAGCAGCCAGGACAGGGGTCGGGACACCGGGGAGCTGTTTTTT
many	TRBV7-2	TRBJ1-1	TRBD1	CASSGGQSLGEAFF	TGTGCCAGCAGCGGGGGACAGTCGCTCGGTGAAGCTTTCTTT
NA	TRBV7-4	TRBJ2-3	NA	CASSARQPPDTQYF	TGTGCCAGCAGCGCCCGACAGCCCCCGGATACGCAGTATTTT
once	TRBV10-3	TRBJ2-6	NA	CAISEFGIGLQSGANVLTF	TGTGCCATCAGTGAGTTCGGGATAGGCTTACAGTCTGGGGCCAACGTCCTGACTTTC
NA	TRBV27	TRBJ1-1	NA	CASSPSFVDMNTEAFF	TGTGCCAGCAGTCCCTCTTTCGTAGATATGAACACTGAAGCTTTCTTT
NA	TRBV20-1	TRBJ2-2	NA	CSAAVGLIDGELFF	TGCAGTGCGGCCGTGGGTTTAATTGACGGGGAGCTGTTTTTT
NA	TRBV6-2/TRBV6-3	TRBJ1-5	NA	CASSRRVGATDQPQHF	TGTGCCAGCAGTCGTCGGGTGGGGGCGACGGATCAGCCCCAGCATTTT
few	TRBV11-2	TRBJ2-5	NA	CASSLVGTSETQYF	TGTGCCAGCAGCTTAGTGGGGACTTCGGAGACCCAGTACTTC
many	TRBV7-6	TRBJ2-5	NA	CASSLAQFGETQYF	TGTGCCAGCAGCTTAGCACAGTTTGGAGAGACCCAGTACTTC